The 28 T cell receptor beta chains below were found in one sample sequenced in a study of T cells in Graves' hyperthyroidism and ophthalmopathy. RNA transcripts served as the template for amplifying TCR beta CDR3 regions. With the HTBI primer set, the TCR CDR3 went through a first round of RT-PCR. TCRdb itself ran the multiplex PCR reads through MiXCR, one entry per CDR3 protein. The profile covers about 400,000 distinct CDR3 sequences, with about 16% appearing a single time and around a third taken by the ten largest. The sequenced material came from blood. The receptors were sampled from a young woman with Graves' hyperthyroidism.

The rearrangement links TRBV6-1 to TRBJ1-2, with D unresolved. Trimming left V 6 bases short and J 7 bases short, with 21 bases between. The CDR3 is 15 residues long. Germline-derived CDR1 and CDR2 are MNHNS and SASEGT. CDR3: CASRGAHLNSPGYTF. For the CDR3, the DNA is TGTGCCAGCAGGGGAGCCCATTTAAACAGTCCTGGCTACACCTTC.

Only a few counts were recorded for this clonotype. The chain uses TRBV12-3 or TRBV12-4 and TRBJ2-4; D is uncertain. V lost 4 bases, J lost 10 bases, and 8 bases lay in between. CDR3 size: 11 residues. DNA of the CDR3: TGTGCCAGCAGTTCGCCGGGTATTCAGTACTTC. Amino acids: CASSSPGIQYF.

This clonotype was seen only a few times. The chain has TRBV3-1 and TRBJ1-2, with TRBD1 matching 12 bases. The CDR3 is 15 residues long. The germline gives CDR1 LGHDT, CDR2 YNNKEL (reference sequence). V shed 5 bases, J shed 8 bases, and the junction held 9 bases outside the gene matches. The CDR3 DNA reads TGTGCCAGCAGCGACTTCCGGGACAGGGGGCAAGGCTACACCTTC. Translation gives CASSDFRDRGQGYTF.

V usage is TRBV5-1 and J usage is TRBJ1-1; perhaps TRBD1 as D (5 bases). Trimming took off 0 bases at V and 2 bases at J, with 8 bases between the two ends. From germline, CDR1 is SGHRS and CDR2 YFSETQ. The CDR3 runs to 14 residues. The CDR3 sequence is CASSLGQRNTEAFF. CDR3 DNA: TGCGCCAGCAGCTTGGGACAGCGAAACACTGAAGCTTTCTTT.

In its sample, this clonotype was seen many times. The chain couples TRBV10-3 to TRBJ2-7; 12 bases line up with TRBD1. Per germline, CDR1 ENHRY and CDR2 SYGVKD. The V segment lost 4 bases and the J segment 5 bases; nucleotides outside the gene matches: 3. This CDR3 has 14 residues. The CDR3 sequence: CAISGGTGGDEQYF. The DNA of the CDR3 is TGTGCCATCAGTGGCGGGACAGGGGGCGACGAGCAGTACTTC.

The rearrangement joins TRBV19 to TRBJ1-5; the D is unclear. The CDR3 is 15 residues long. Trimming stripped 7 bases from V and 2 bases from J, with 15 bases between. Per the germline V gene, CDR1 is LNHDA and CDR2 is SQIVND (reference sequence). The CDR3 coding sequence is TGTGCCAGTATGGGGTGGGGAGACGGCAATCAGCCCCAGCATTTT. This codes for CASMGWGDGNQPQHF.

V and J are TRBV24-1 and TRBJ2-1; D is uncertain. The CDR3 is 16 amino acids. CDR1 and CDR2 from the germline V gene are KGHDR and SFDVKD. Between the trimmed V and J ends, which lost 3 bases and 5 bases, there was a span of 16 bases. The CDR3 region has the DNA TGTGCCACCAGTGATACCTCAACGAGTTCCCACAATGAGCAGTTCTTC. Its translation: CATSDTSTSSHNEQFF.

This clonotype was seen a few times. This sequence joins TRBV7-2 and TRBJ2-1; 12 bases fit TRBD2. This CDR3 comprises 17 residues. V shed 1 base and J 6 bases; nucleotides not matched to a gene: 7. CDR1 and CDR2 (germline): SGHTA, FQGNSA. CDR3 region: CASSLVSSGRAGNEQFF. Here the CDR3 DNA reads TGTGCCAGCAGCTTAGTTTCTAGCGGGAGGGCCGGCAATGAGCAGTTCTTC.

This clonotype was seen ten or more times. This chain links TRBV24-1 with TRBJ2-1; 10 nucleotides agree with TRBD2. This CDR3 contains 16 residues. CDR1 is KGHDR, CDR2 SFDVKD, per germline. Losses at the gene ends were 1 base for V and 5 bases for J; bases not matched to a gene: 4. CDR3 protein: CATSDFALAGNNEQFF. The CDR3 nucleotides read TGTGCCACCAGTGATTTCGCACTAGCGGGAAACAATGAGCAGTTCTTC.

Here the CDR3 reads CASSGTSGSLTYQETQYF. The CDR3 DNA reads TGTGCCAGCAGCGGGACTAGCGGGTCCCTAACGTACCAAGAGACCCAGTACTTC. The V and J genes are TRBV11-2 and TRBJ2-5, with TRBD2 identical over 12 bases. V was clipped by 5 bases and J by 0 bases; unmatched bases: 10. Germline V gives CDR1 SGHAT, CDR2 FQNNGV. CDR3 length equals 18 residues.

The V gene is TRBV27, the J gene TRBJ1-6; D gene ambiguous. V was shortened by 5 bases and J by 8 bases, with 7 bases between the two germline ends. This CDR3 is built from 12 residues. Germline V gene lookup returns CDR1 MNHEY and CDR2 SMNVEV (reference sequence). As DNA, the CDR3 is TGTGCCAGCAGTCTGCCCCATTCACCCCTCCACTTT. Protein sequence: CASSLPHSPLHF.

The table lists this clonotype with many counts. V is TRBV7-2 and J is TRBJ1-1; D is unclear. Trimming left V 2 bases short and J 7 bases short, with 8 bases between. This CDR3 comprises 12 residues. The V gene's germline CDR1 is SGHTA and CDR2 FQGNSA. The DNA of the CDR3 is TGTGCCAGCAGCTTAACTTCCAGTGAAGCTTTCTTT. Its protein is CASSLTSSEAFF.

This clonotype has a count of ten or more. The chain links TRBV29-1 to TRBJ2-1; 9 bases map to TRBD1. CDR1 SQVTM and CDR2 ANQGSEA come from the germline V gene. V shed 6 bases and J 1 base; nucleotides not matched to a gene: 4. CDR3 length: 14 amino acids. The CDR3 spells CSVEDRGSYNEQFF. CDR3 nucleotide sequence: TGCAGCGTGGAGGACAGGGGATCCTACAATGAGCAGTTCTTC.

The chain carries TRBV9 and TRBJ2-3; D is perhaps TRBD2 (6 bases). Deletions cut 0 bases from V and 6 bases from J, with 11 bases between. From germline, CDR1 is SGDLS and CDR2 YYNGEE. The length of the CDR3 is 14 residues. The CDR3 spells CASSVGTNDDTQYF. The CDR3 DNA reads TGTGCCAGCAGCGTAGGGACTAATGATGATACGCAGTATTTT.

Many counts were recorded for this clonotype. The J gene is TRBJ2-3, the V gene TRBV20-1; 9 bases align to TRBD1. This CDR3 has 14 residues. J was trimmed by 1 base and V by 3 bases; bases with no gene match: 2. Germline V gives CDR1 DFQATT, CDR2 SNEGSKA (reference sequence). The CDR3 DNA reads TGCAGTGCTAGGGGGGACAGGGGCACAGATACGCAGTATTTT. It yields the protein CSARGDRGTDTQYF.

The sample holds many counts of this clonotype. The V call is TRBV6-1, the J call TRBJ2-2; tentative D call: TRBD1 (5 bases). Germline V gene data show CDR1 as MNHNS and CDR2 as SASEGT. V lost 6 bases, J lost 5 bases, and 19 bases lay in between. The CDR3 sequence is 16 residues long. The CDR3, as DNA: TGTGCCAGCAGGCACACCCAGGGTTCTGAGACCGGGGAGCTGTTTTTT. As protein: CASRHTQGSETGELFF.

The CDR3 DNA sequence: TGTGCCAGTACCCTCTTCCCTAGCGGGAACTCCTACAATGAGCAGTTCTTC. It codes for CASTLFPSGNSYNEQFF. The chain carries TRBV19 and TRBJ2-1; 9 bases are shared with TRBD2. The CDR3 has 17 amino acids. Germline V lookup: CDR1 LNHDA, CDR2 SQIVND (reference sequence). The J segment lost 0 bases and the V segment lost 7 bases, leaving 10 bases of the junction unmatched.

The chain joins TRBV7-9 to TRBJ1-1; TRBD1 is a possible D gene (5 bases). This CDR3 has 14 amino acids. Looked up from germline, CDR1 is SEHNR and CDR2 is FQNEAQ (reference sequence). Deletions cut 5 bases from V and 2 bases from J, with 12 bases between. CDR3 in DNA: TGTGCCAGCAGCCGGGGGGAGAAAAACACTGAAGCTTTCTTT. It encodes CASSRGEKNTEAFF.

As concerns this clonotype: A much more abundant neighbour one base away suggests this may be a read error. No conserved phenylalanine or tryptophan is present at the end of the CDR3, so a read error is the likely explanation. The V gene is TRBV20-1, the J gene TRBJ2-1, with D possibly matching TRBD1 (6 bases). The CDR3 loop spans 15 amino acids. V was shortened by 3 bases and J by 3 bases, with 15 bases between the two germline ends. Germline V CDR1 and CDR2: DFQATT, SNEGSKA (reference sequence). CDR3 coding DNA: TGCAGTGCTAGGACCGGGACATCCTTCTACAATGAGCAGTTCCTC. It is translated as CSARTGTSFYNEQFL.

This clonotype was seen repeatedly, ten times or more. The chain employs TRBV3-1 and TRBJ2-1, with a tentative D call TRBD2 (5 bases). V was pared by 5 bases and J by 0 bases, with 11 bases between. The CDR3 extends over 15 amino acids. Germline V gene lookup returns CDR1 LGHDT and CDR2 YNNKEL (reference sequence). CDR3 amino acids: CASSNSALSYNEQFF. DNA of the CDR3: TGTGCCAGCAGCAATAGCGCACTCTCCTACAATGAGCAGTTCTTC.

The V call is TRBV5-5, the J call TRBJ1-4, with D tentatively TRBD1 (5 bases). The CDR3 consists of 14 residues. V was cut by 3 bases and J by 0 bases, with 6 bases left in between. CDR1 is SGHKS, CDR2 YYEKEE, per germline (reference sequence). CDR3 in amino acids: CASSSTATNEKLFF. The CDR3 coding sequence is TGTGCCAGCAGCTCGACAGCAACTAATGAAAAACTGTTTTTT.

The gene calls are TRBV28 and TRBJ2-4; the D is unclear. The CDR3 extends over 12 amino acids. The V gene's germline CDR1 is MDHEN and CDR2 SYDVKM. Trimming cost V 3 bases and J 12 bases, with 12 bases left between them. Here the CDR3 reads CASSFSRADQYF. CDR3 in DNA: TGTGCCAGCAGTTTTAGTAGGGCGGATCAGTACTTC.

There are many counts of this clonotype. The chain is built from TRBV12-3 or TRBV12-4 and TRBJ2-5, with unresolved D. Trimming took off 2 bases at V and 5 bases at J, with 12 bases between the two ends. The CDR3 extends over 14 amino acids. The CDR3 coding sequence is TGTGCCAGCAGTTTATTGTCCCTCTTGGAGACCCAGTACTTC. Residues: CASSLLSLLETQYF.

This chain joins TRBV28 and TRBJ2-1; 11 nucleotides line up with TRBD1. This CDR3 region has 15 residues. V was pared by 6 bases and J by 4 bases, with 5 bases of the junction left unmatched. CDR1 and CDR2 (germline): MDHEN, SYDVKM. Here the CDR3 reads CASRTDRGHYNEQFF. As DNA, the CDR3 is TGTGCCAGCAGAACGGACAGGGGGCATTACAATGAGCAGTTCTTC.

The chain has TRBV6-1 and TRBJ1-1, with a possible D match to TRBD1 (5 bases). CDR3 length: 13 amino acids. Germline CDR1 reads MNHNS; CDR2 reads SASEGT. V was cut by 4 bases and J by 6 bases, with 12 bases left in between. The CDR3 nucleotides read TGTGCCAGCAGTGGCAGGGTTTTGGCTGAAGCTTTCTTT. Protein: CASSGRVLAEAFF.

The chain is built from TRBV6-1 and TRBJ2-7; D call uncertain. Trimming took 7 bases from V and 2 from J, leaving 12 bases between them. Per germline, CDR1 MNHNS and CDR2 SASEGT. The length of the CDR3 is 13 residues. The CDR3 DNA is TGTGCCAGCAAGGAGTCGGATACCTACGAGCAGTACTTC. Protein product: CASKESDTYEQYF.

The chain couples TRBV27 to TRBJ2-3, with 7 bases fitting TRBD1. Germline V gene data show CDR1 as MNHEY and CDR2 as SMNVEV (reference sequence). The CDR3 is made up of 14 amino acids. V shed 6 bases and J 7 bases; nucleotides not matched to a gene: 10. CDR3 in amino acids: CASSRAGTAYTQYF. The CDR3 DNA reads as TGTGCCAGCAGCCGTGCAGGGACAGCCTATACGCAGTATTTT.

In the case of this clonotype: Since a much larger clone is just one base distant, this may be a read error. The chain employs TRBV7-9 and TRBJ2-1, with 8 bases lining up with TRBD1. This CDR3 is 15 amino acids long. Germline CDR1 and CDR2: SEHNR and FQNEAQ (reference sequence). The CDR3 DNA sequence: TGTGCCGGCAGCCCACAGGGACAGGTGGGCGGTGAGCAGTTCTTC. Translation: CAGSPQGQVGGEQFF.